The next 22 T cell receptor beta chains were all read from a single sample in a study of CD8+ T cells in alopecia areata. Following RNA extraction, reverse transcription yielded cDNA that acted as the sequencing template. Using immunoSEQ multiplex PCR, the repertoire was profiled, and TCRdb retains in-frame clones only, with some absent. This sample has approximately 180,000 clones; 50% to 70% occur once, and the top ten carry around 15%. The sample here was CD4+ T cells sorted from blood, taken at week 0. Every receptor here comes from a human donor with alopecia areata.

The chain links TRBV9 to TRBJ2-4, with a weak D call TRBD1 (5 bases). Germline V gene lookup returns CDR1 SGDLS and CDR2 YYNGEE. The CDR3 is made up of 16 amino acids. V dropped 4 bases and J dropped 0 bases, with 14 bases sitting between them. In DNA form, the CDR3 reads TGTGCCAGCAGCCCCAGACAGAGTGCAGCCAAAAACATTCAGTACTTC. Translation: CASSPRQSAAKNIQYF. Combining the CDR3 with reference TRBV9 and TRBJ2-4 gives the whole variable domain DSGVTQTPKHLITATGQRVTLRCSPRSGDLSVYWYQQSLDQGLQFLIQYYNGEERAKGNILERFSAQQFPDLHSELNLSSLELGDSALYFCASSPRQSAAKNIQYFGAGTRLSVL.

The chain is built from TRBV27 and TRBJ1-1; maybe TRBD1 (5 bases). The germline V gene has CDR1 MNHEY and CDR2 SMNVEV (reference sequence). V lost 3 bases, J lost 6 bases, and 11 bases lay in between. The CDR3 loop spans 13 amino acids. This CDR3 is CASSLIWGAEAFF. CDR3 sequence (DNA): TGTGCCAGCAGTTTGATATGGGGCGCTGAAGCTTTCTTT.

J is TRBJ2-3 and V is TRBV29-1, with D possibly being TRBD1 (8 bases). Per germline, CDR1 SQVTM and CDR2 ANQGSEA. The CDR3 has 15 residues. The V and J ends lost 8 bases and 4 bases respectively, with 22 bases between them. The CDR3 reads CSSRPNRGGADTQYF. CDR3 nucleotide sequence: TGCAGCTCCCGCCCTAACAGGGGGGGAGCAGATACGCAGTATTTT.

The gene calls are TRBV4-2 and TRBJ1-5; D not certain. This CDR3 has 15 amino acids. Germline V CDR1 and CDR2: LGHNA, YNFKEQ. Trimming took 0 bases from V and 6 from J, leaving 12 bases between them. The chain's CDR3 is CASSQEYDRRQPQHF. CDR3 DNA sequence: TGTGCCAGCAGCCAAGAATACGACCGCCGTCAGCCCCAGCATTTT.

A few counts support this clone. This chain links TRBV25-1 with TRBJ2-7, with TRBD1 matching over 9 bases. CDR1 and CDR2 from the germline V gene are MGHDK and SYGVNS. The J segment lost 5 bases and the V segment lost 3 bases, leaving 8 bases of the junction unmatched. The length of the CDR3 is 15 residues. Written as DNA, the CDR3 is TGTGCCAGCAGTGATTCCGGGACAGGGCTCCACGAGCAGTACTTC. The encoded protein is CASSDSGTGLHEQYF.

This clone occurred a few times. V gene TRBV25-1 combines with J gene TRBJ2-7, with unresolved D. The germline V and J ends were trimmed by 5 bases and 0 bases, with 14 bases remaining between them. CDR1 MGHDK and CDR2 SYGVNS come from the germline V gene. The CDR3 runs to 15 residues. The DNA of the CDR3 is TGTGCCAGCAGTCCCGGGCTCCCTATCTCCTACGAGCAGTACTTC. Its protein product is CASSPGLPISYEQYF.

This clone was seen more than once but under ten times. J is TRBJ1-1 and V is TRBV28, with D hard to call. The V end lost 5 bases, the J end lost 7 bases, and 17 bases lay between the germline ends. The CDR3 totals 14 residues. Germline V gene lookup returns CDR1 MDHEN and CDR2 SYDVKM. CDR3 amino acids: CASSILSLAGEAFF. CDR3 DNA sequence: TGTGCCAGCAGTATTCTCAGTTTGGCCGGTGAAGCTTTCTTT.

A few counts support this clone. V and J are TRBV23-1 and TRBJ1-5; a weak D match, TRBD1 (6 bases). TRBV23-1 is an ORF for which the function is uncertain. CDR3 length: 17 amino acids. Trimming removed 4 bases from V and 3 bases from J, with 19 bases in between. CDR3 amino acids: CASSPRGRGGPNQPQHF. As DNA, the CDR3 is TGCGCCAGCAGTCCCCGGGGCAGGGGAGGTCCCAATCAGCCCCAGCATTTT.

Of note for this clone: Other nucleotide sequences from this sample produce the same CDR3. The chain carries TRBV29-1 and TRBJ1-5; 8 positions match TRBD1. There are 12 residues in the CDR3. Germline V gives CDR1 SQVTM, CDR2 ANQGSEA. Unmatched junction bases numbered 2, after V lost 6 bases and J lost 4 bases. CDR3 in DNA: TGCAGCGTCAGACAGGGGAATCAGCCCCAGCATTTT. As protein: CSVRQGNQPQHF.

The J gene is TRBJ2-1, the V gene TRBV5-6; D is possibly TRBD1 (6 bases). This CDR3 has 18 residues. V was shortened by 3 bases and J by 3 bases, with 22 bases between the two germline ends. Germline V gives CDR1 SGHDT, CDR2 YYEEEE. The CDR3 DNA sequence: TGTGCCAGCAGCTCCGAAACCTACACAGGGATAGTCTACAATGAGCAGTTCTTC. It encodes CASSSETYTGIVYNEQFF.

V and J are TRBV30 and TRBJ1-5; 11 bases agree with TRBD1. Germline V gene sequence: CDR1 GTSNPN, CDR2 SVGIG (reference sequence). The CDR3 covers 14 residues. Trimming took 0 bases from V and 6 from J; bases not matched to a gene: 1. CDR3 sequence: CAWSVGTGGQPQHF. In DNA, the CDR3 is TGTGCCTGGAGTGTCGGGACAGGGGGTCAGCCCCAGCATTTT.

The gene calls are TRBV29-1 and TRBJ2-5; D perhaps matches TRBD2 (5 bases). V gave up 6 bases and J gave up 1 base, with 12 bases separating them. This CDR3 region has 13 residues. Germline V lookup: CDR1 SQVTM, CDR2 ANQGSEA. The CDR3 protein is CSVWGEGQETQYF. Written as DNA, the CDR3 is TGCAGCGTATGGGGTGAGGGCCAAGAGACCCAGTACTTC.

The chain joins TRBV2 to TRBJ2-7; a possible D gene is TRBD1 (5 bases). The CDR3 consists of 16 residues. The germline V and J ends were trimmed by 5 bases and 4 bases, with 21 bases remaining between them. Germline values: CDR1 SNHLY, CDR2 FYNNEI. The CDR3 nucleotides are TGTGCCAGCAGTCGCGACATCATTCAGGGATGGTACGAGCAGTACTTC. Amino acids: CASSRDIIQGWYEQYF.

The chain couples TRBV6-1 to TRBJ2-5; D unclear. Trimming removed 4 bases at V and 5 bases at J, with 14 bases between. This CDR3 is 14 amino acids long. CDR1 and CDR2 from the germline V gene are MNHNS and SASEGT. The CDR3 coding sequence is TGTGCCAGCAGTGCGACCAGTGGGCCGGAGACCCAGTACTTC. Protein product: CASSATSGPETQYF.

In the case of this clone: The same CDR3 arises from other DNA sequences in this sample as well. The CDR3 DNA follows: TGCAGCGTTGCAGGACAGGGACGGACTGAAGCTTTCTTT. Amino acid sequence: CSVAGQGRTEAFF. V and J are TRBV29-1 and TRBJ1-1; 8 bases match TRBD1. The V segment lost 4 bases and the J segment 5 bases; nucleotides outside the gene matches: 6. This CDR3 spans 13 amino acids. The germline gives CDR1 SQVTM, CDR2 ANQGSEA. Combining the CDR3 with reference TRBV29-1 and TRBJ1-1 gives the whole variable domain SAVISQKPSRDICQRGTSLTIQCQVDSQVTMMFWYRQQPGQSLTLIATANQGSEATYESGFVIDKFPISRPNLTFSTLTVSNMSPEDSSIYLCSVAGQGRTEAFFGQGTRLTVV.

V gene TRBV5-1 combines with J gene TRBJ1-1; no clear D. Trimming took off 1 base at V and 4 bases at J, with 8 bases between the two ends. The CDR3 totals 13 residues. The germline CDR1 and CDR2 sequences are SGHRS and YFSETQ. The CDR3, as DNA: TGCGCCAGCAGCTTGTATGGGGTCACTGAAGCTTTCTTT. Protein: CASSLYGVTEAFF. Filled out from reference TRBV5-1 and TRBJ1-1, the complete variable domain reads KAGVTQTPRYLIKTRGQQVTLSCSPISGHRSVSWYQQTPGQGLQFLFEYFSETQRNKGNFPGRFSGRQFSNSRSEMNVSTLELGDSALYLCASSLYGVTEAFFGQGTRLTVV.

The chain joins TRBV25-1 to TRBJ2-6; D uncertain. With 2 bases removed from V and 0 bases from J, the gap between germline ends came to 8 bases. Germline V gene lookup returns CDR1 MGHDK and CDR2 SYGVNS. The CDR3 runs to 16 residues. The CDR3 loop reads CASSETLHSGANVLTF. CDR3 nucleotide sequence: TGTGCCAGCAGTGAAACCCTACACTCTGGGGCCAACGTCCTGACTTTC.

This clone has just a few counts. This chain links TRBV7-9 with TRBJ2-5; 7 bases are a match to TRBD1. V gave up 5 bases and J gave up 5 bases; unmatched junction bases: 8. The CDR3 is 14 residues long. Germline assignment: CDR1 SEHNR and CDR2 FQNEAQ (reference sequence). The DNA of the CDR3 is TGTGCCAGCAGCCGTTCGACAGGGACGGAGACCCAGTACTTC. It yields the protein CASSRSTGTETQYF.

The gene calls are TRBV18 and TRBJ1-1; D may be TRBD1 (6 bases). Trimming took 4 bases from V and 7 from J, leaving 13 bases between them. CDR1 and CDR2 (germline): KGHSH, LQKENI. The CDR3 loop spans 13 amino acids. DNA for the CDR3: TGTGCCAGCTCACGTGGGGGCGAGAGTGAAGCTTTCTTT. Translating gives CASSRGGESEAFF.

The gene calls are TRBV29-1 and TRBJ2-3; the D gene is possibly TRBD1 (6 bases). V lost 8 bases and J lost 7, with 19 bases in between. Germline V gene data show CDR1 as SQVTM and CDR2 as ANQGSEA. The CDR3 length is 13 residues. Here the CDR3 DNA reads TGCAGCATATCGGCAGGGGACGTGTATACGCAGTATTTT. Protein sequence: CSISAGDVYTQYF.

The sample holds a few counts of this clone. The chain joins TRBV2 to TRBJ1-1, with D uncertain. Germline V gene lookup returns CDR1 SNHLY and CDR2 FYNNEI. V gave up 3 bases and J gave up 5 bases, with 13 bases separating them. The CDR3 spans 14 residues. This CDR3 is CASSDLALRTEAFF. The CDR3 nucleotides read TGTGCCAGCAGTGATTTGGCGTTACGGACTGAAGCTTTCTTT.

The CDR3 region has the DNA TGTGCCAGTAGCGAAATGAAAGCTAATTCACCCCTCCACTTT. It specifies CASSEMKANSPLHF. The chain joins TRBV19 to TRBJ1-6; D gene ambiguous. The CDR3 extends over 14 amino acids. The V end lost 6 bases, the J end lost 6 bases, and 12 bases lay between the germline ends. Germline V gene data show CDR1 as LNHDA and CDR2 as SQIVND (reference sequence). The full variable domain, with the rest looked up from reference TRBV19 and TRBJ1-6, is DGGITQSPKYLFRKEGQNVTLSCEQNLNHDAMYWYRQDPGQGLRLIYYSQIVNDFQKGDIAEGYSVSREKKESFPLTVTSAQKNPTAFYLCASSEMKANSPLHFGNGTRLTVT.